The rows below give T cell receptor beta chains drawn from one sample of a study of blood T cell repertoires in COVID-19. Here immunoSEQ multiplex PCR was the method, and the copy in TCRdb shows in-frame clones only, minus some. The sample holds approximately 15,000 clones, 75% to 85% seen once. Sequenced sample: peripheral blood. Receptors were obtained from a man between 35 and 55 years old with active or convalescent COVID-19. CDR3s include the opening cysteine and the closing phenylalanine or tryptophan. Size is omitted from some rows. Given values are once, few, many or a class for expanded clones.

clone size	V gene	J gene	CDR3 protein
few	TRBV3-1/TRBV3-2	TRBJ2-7	CASSHWSYEQYF
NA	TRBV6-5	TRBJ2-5	CASSSSRDREETQYF
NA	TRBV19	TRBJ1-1	CASIHTGGLSMGAFF
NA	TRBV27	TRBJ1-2	CASSRASGTGSGYTF
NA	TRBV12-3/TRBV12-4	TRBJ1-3	CATPRAFGNTIYF
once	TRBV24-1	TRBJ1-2	CATSDPYRGTNYGYTF
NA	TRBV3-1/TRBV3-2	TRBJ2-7	CASSGTGTGGYEQYF
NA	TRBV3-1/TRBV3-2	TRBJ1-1	CASRQTGSNTEAFF
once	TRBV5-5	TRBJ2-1	CASISIPGQGYNEQFF
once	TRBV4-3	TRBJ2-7	CASSQDSSGGEQYF
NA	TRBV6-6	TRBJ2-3	CASSSAGAATDTQYF
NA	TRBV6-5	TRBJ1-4	CASSYRDTEKLFF
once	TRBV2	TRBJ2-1	CASEGAGNEQFF
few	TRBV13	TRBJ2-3	CASSPTTGGVHTQYF
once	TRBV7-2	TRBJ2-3	CASSFRGRTDTQYF
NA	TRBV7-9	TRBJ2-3	CASSPPPGRDGDTQYF
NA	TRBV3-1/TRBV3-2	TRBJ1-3	CASSPEGTGGNTIYF
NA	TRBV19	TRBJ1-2	CASSIYTGGTGGYTF
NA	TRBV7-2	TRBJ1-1	CASSLGDRVNTEAFF
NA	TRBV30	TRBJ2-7	CAGVSRDIAGRRSYEQYF
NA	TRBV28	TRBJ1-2	CASSLSRRYTF
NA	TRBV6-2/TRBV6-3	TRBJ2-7	CASSYAATGVPYEQYF
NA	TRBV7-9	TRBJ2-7	CATDPGTGGDEQYF
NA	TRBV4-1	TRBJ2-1	CASSQESGEAGGSYNEQFF
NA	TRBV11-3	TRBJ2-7	CASSLGGGGASYEQYF
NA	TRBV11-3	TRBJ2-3	CASSFGKQVTDTQYF
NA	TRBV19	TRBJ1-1	CASTRAFEAFF
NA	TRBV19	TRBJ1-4	CASSFGQGKEKLFF
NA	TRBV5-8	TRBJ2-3	CASSLIDSSTDTQYF
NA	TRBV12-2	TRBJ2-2	CASRSQGNTGELFF
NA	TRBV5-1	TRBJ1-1	CASSLGQLMNTEAFF
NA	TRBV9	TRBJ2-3	CASSQTSGTDTQYF
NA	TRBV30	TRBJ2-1	CAWSLSLRRGTYNEQFF
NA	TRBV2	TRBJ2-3	CASSEEEGTGEYF
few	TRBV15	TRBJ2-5	CATSRLMTGDKETQYF
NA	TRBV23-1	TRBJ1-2	CASSHLPRVGAVTNYGYTF
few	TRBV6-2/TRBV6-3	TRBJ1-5	CASSYSAGDNQPQHF
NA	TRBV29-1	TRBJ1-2	CSGDRGTDPSGYTF
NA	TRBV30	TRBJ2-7	CAWSVRVFPYEQYF
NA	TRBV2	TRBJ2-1	CATGQVNNEQFF
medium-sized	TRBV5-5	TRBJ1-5	CASSPGQGPQPQHF
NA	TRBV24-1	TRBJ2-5	CATGGTGGLETQYF
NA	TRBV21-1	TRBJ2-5	CASTLLLAGRETQYF
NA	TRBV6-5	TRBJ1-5	CASSYSGGSGQPQHF
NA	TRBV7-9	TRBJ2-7	CASSPAAGQGYEQYF
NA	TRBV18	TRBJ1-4	CASSPGQEDNEKLFF
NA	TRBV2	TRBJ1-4	CASSGQVAYEKLFF
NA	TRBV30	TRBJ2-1	CAWSVGLGSNEQFF
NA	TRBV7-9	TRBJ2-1	CASSPSGGGEDEQFF
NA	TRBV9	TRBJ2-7	CASSVASSYEQYF